The source of this TCR beta chain is a study of shared clonotypes between healthy human individuals (dated by TCRdb to the early 2020s). Background for the entire study: Two women and three men aged 18 to 49 years were included in the cohort. For each donor, three plates each were used for CD4 naive and CD4 memory, two plates were used for CD8 naive, and one plate was used for CD8 memory. The study deeply sequenced blood TCR repertoires of about 5 healthy adults to estimate repertoire size and the extent of clonotype sharing between individuals. To increase sequencing depth and limit assay-specific biases, TCR repertoire library preparation and sequencing were carried out by different laboratories using diverse techniques. Leukapheresis yielded between about 0.9 and 8.9 billion PBMCs per donor. Results the study describes overall, beyond this receptor: Naive subsets generally had larger estimated clonotype richness than memory subsets. Clonotypes shared by all four sorted-subset donors showed higher generation probabilities than non-shared clonotypes. About 5% of naive CD4, around 3.5% of naive CD8, about 2.4% of memory CD4, and more than 0.35% of memory CD8 clonotypes were shared across a handful of donors. Pairwise subsampling led to the expectation that sequencing depth would affect the degree of clonotype sharing among donors. Rarefaction of sorted-subset datasets indicated incomplete sequencing despite the large sequencing depth. Sampling was limited to blood, and TCR repertoires in tissue likely differ from TCR repertoires in blood. Because the study included only a small number of donors, the genetic and exposure-history diversity represented was limited.

Of note for this clone: The antigen it binds to is not known. Base qualities are not recorded, but no much larger clone differs from it by a single base.

CD8 naive samples were CD45RO-negative cells positively selected for CCR7, giving a CD45RA+CCR7+ population that excluded TemRA cells. The donors were healthy, HIV-negative adults with no recently reported acute infections or vaccinations. All donors were Caucasian adults living in Nashville, Tennessee, USA. Blood was obtained by leukapheresis, after which PBMCs were separated by Ficoll-Histopaque density gradient centrifugation and cryopreserved in liquid nitrogen vapor phase. Analytical flow cytometry was used to check the purity and quantity of every magnetically sorted T cell population. From each sorted fraction, genomic DNA was isolated and quantified by UV absorbance on a Nanodrop 2000c. The germline V gene sets CDR1 to SNHLY and CDR2 to FYNNEI. The V end gives up 6 bases and the J end 6 bases, leaving 10 bases in the junction not matched to a gene. Spanning cysteine to phenylalanine, the CDR3 consists of 15 amino acids. Only the CDR3 DNA stays, 45 bases, in frame from base 1.

TCR CDR3 regions were amplified from genomic DNA by multiplex PCR using the deep immunoSEQ assay. Genomic DNA extracted from each cell subset was distributed evenly over all wells of several immunoSEQ 96-well plates, and each plate served as one replicate. For sorted subsets, about 210 ng of genomic DNA, equivalent to 25,000 to 35,000 T cell genomes, went into each replicate PCR. The purified libraries were quantified using a Qubit 3.0 fluorometer, sized with a Bioanalyzer 2100, and then quantified again using the KAPA Library Quantification kit. Each immunoSEQ 96-well plate was sequenced on its own single-read 150-cycle Illumina NextSeq 550 flow cell. Under the source paper's analysis protocol: Because only junctional sequences without quality scores were contained in the immunoSEQ output, filtering matching that applied to full-length reads could not be performed. To assign V/J genes and CDR3, sequences were annotated using PyIR, a Python wrapper for IgBLAST v1.9, with IMGT germline references. Any read was removed if the V/J assignment was weak (E-value above 1e-6), the CDR3 was missing, or the read contained stop codons, out-of-frame junctions, or ambiguous translated residues. V3J clonotypes were defined as sequences sharing an identical inferred V gene, J gene, and CDR3 amino acid sequence. Percentage overlap between repertoires was calculated by dividing the number of shared unique clonotypes by the size of the smaller repertoire. Repertoire richness was assessed with RTK rarefaction, the Chao1 estimator, and Recon v2.1 estimates of unobserved clonotypes. Generation probabilities were computed with OLGA for all TCRbeta clonotypes obtained by the gDNA method from a few donors. This is the immuneACCESS table as TCRdb keeps it, with only in-frame sequences that have V and J called. A part of the clones is gone; compared with another copy, unresolved V genes explain less than half, and the rest is unexplained. For V, J and clone size, that table is used; D and trimming come from the DNA. Here the sample has roughly 550,000 clones; around 95% occur a single time. The ten largest account for 0.095% to 0.12% of the sample.

The sequence is built from TRBV2 and TRBJ2-7, with 11 central nucleotides matching TRBD2. Source material: naive CD8+ T cells sorted from blood. Per the publication, the cell subset or site label means: CD45RA+CCR7+. The TCR was taken from a woman aged 25 to 39 in good health. For the CDR3, the sequence is CASRETSGSNAEQYF. The sequence in DNA is TGTGCCAGCAGGGAAACTAGCGGGAGTAATGCCGAGCAGTACTTC.